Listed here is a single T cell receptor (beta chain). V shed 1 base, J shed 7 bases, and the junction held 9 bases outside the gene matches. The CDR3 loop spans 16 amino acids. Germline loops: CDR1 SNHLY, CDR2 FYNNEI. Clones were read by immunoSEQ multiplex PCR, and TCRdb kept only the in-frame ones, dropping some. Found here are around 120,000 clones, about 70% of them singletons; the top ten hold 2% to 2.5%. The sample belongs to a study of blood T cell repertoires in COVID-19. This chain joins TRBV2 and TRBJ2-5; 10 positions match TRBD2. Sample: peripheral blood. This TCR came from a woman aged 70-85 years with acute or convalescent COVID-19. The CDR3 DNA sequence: TGTGCCAGCAGTGAAGTCCCTCTAGCGGGGGCAGGGACCCAGTACTTC. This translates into CASSEVPLAGAGTQYF.